This TCR beta chain was identified during a study of control samples from healthy donors and cancer patients. CDR1 is MNHEY and CDR2 is SMNVEV in the germline V gene (reference sequence). The J segment lost 5 bases and the V segment lost 4 bases, leaving 6 bases of the junction unmatched. CDR3 size: 15 residues. Profiling relied on immunoSEQ multiplex PCR, and the TCRdb table lists in-frame clones only, not all of them. Counted here are 91,000 or so clones, about 89% occurring once; the ten biggest clones make up 0.92%. This clone has only a few counts. This receptor was taken from a woman in her twenties or thirties in good health. Sequenced material: blood. This chain links TRBV27 with TRBJ1-1, with TRBD1 matching 11 bases. The CDR3 DNA is TGTGCCAGCAGTTCAGGACAGGGGGCAGTGACTGAAGCTTTCTTT. Residues: CASSSGQGAVTEAFF.